One and the same sample provided the 7 T cell receptor beta chains below, sequenced in a study of blood T cell repertoires in COVID-19. Using immunoSEQ multiplex PCR, the repertoire was profiled, and TCRdb retains in-frame clones only, with some absent. The data contain approximately 110,000 clones, roughly 88% of them singletons. Sequenced: peripheral blood. These TCRs come from a woman at least 80 years old with active or convalescent COVID-19.

This chain uses TRBV5-6 with TRBJ1-3, with TRBD1 as a possible D gene (5 bases). There are 15 residues in the CDR3. CDR1 SGHDT and CDR2 YYEEEE come from the germline V gene. V gave up 0 bases and J gave up 6 bases, with 13 bases separating them. The CDR3 bases are TGTGCCAGCAGCTTGGTCGGACACCTTACAAACACCATATATTTT. Encoded protein: CASSLVGHLTNTIYF.

As DNA, the CDR3 is TGTGCCAGCAGTCTCGGACTATCTGAGGAGACCCAGTACTTC. This encodes CASSLGLSEETQYF. The chain links TRBV7-3 to TRBJ2-5; D is possibly TRBD2 (6 bases). V lost 6 bases, J lost 5 bases, and 16 bases lay in between. Germline CDR1 SGHTA, CDR2 FQGTGA. CDR3 length: 14 residues.

This rearrangement joins TRBV15 to TRBJ1-2; no clear D gene. This CDR3 is built from 13 residues. Trimming cost V 9 bases and J 4 bases, with 15 bases left between them. Germline V lookup: CDR1 LNHNV, CDR2 YYDKDF (reference sequence). The DNA for the CDR3 is TGTGCCACTTTTGAGAGGAGGACCTATGGCTACACCTTC. Protein product: CATFERRTYGYTF.

The sample holds one count of this clone. The chain recombines TRBV6-5 with TRBJ2-7, with TRBD1 matching over 9 bases. The CDR3 sequence is 15 residues long. Germline V gives CDR1 MNHEY, CDR2 SVGAGI. V lost 9 bases to trimming and J lost 2 bases; unmatched junction nucleotides: 11. DNA for the CDR3: TGTGCCAGTTTCGCCGGGACAGGGTTCACCTACGAGCAGTACTTC. Its protein is CASFAGTGFTYEQYF.

The chain links TRBV28 to TRBJ1-4; D gene unclear. Germline CDR1 and CDR2: MDHEN and SYDVKM. The CDR3 length is 14 residues. V lost 7 bases to trimming and J lost 7 bases, with 16 bases between them. The chain's CDR3 is CASTMGGQVEKLFF. Written as DNA, the CDR3 is TGTGCCAGCACCATGGGCGGGCAGGTTGAAAAACTGTTTTTT.

The chain couples TRBV28 to TRBJ2-3; possible D gene TRBD2, 6 bases. Germline V gene lookup returns CDR1 MDHEN and CDR2 SYDVKM. Trimming cost V 6 bases and J 3 bases, with 16 bases left between them. The CDR3 contains 15 residues. The CDR3 coding sequence is TGTGCCAGCAGCCCCATCGGGAGCAAAACAGATACGCAGTATTTT. Protein: CASSPIGSKTDTQYF.

V and J are TRBV19 and TRBJ2-2, with 14 nucleotides matching TRBD2. The germline gives CDR1 LNHDA, CDR2 SQIVND (reference sequence). The CDR3 spans 18 residues. V trimming: 9 bases; J trimming: 6 bases; junction bases outside the gene matches: 15. CDR3 DNA: TGTGCCAGCAAATTCGGACTAGCGGGAGGTCGGCCGTCCGGGGAGCTGTTTTTT. Translation: CASKFGLAGGRPSGELFF.